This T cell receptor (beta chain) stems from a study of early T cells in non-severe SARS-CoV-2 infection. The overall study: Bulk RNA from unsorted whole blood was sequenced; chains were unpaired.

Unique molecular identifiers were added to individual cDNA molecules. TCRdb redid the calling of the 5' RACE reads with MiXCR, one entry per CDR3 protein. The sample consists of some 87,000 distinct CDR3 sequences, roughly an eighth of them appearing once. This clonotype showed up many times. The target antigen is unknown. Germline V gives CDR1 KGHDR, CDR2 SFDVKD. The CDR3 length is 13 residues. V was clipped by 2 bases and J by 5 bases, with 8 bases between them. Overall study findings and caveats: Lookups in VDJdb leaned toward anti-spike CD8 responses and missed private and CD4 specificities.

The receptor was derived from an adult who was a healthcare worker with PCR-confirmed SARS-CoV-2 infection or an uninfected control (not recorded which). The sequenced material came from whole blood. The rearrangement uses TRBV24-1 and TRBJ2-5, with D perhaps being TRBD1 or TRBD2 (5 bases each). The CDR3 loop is CATSDSGDETQYF. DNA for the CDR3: TGTGCCACCAGTGATTCCGGGGACGAGACCCAGTACTTC.